The entry below describes one T cell receptor beta chain. Mismatch with germline at one junction end may stem from a read error. Profiling relied on immunoSEQ multiplex PCR, and the TCRdb table lists in-frame clones only, not all of them. Among roughly 200,000 clones listed, less than 85% were seen once. This entry comes from a study of blood T cell repertoires in COVID-19. Germline values: CDR1 MNHEY, CDR2 SVGAGI. CDR3 length equals 12 residues. Sequenced sample: PBMCs or T cells enriched from blood (not recorded which). This chain joins TRBV6-5 and TRBJ2-7; 8 bases agree with TRBD2. The clonotype comes from a man aged 35-49 years who had recovered from COVID-19. The CDR3 loop is CASSPRRVSGNF. The CDR3 DNA sequence: TGTGCCAGCAGTCCCCGACGTGTTAGCGGGAACTTC.